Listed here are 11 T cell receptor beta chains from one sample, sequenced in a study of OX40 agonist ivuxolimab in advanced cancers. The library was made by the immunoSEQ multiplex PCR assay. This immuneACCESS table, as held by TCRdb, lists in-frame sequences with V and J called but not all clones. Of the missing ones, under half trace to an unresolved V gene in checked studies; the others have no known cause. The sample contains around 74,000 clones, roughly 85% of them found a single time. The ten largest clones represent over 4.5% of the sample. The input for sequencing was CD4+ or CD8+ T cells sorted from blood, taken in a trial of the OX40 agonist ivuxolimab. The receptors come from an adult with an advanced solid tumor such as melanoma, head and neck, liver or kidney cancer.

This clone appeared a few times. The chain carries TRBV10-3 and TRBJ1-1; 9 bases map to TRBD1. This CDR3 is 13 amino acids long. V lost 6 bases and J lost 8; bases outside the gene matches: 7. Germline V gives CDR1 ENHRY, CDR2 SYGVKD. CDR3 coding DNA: TGTGCCATCAGACCGGGACAGGGAACCGAAGCTTTCTTT. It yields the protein CAIRPGQGTEAFF.

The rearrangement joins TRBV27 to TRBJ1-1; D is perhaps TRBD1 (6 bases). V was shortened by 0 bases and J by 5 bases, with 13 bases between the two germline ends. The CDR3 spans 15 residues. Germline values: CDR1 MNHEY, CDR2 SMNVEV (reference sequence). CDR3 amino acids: CASSLSGAARTEAFF. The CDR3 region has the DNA TGTGCCAGCAGTTTATCGGGGGCGGCGAGGACTGAAGCTTTCTTT.

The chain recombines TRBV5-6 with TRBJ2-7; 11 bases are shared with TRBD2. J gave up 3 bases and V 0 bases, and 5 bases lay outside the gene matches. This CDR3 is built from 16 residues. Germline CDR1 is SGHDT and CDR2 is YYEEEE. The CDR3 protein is CASSLGLAGSIYEQYF. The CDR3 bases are TGTGCCAGCAGCTTGGGACTAGCGGGGAGTATCTACGAGCAGTACTTC. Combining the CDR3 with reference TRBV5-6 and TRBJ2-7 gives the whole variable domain DAGVTQSPTHLIKTRGQQVTLRCSPKSGHDTVSWYQQALGQGPQFIFQYYEEEERQRGNFPDRFSGHQFPNYSSELNVNALLLGDSALYLCASSLGLAGSIYEQYFGPGTRLTVT.

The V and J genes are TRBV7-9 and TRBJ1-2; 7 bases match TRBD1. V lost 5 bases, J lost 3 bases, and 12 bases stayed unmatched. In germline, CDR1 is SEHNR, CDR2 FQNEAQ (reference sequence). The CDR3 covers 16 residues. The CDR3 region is CASSAEDRVRDYGYTF. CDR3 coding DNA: TGTGCCAGCAGCGCCGAAGACAGGGTTCGCGACTATGGCTACACCTTC.

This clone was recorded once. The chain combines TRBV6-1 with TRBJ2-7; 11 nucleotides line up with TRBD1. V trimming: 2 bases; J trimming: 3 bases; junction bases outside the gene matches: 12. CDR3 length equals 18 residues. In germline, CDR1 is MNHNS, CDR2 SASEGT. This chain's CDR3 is CASSERGDRGYVGYEQYF. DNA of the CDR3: TGTGCCAGCAGTGAAAGGGGGGACAGGGGGTATGTAGGCTACGAGCAGTACTTC.

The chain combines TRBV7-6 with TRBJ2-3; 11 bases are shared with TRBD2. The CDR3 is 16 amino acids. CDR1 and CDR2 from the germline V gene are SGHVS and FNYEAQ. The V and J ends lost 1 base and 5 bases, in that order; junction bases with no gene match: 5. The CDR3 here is CASSLGTSGRGDTQYF. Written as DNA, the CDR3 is TGTGCCAGCAGCTTAGGGACTAGCGGGCGTGGAGATACGCAGTATTTT.

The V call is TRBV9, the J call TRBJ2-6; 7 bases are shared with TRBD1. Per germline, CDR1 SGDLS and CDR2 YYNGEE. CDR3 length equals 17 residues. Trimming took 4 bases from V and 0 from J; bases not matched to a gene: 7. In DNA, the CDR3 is TGTGCCAGCAGCTTTGGACAGGACAGCTCTGGGGCCAACGTCCTGACTTTC. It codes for CASSFGQDSSGANVLTF.

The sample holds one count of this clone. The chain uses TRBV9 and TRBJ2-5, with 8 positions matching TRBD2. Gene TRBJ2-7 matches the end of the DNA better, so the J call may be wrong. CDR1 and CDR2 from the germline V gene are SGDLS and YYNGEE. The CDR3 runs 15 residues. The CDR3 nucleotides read TGTGCCAGCAGCGTAGGACTAGCGAAAGGCTACGAGCAGTACTTC. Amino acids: CASSVGLAKGYEQYF.

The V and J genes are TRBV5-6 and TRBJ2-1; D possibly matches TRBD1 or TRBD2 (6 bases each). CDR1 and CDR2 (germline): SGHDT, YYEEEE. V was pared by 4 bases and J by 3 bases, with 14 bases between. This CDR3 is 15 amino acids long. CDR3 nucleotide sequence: TGTGCCAGCAGCGGGGGGCGTCAAGGCTACAATGAGCAGTTCTTC. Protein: CASSGGRQGYNEQFF.

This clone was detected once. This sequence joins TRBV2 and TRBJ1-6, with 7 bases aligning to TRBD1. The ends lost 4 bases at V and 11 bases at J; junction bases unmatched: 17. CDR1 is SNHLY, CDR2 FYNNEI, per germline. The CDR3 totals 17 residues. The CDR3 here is CASSVSRQGLARAPLHF. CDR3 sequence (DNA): TGTGCCAGCAGTGTCTCCCGACAGGGTTTGGCTAGGGCACCCCTCCACTTT. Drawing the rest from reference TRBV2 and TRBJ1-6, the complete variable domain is EPEVTQTPSHQVTQMGQEVILRCVPISNHLYFYWYRQILGQKVEFLVSFYNNEISEKSEIFDDQFSVERPDGSNFTLKIRSTKLEDSAMYFCASSVSRQGLARAPLHFGNGTRLTVT.

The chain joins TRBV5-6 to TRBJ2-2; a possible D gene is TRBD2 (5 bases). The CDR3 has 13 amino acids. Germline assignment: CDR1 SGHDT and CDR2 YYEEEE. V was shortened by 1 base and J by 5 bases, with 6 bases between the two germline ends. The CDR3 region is CASSLPGTGELFF. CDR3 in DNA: TGTGCCAGCAGCTTGCCGGGGACCGGGGAGCTGTTTTTT.